One and the same sample provided the 17 T cell receptor beta chains below, sequenced in a study of blood T cells in healthy people across ages. Combining a sample-barcoded 5' primer with a J-beta primer mix, a second PCR ran for about 7 to 11 cycles. Using its own MiXCR run on the 5' RACE reads, TCRdb lists one record per CDR3 protein. Here the sample spans 780,000 or so distinct CDR3 sequences, 20% to 30% being singletons. These data were likewise used in another study, on T cells of mothers and their children.

The specimen was blood. The receptors shown here come from a boy younger than 18 in good health.

CDR3 bases: TGTGCCAGCAGTTTATCGGGGACAGGGTGGTTTGTAGATGAGCAGTTCTTC. This translates into CASSLSGTGWFVDEQFF. The chain carries TRBV27 and TRBJ2-5; TRBD1 aligns across 9 bases. The better agreement between TRBJ2-1 and the DNA end casts doubt on the J call. Per the germline V gene, CDR1 is MNHEY and CDR2 is SMNVEV (reference sequence). The CDR3 consists of 17 residues.

This chain joins TRBV6-5 and TRBJ1-1; 7 positions agree with TRBD1. J gave up 6 bases and V 5 bases, and 12 bases lay outside the gene matches. Germline CDR1 and CDR2: MNHEY and SVGAGI. The CDR3 sequence is 15 residues long. The CDR3 DNA reads as TGTGCCAGCAGTAGCCCCCAGGGGGGTATAGCTGAAGCTTTCTTT. Its translation: CASSSPQGGIAEAFF.

Worth noting for this clonotype: The junction departs from germline at one end; a sequencing error may be responsible. The V gene is TRBV15, the J gene TRBJ2-2; perhaps TRBD2 as D (5 bases). CDR1 LNHNV and CDR2 YYDKDF come from the germline V gene (reference sequence). There are 13 residues in the CDR3. The CDR3 here is CATSRGTAGEPFF. The CDR3, as DNA: TGTGCCACCAGCAGAGGAACGGCCGGGGAGCCGTTTTTT.

This clonotype showed up just a few times. J is TRBJ2-3 and V is TRBV9, with 8 bases that match TRBD2. With 0 bases clipped from V and 2 bases from J, the junction kept 5 bases outside the gene matches. The germline CDR1 and CDR2 sequences are SGDLS and YYNGEE. The CDR3 contains 16 residues. The CDR3 sequence is CASSVGTSPHTDTQYF. Written as DNA, the CDR3 is TGTGCCAGCAGCGTAGGGACTAGCCCACACACAGATACGCAGTATTTT.

The chain combines TRBV28 with TRBJ2-1; tentative D call: TRBD2 (6 bases). The CDR3 has 15 residues. V lost 4 bases and J 2 bases, leaving 12 bases between the germline ends. Germline CDR1 and CDR2: MDHEN and SYDVKM. CDR3 residues: CASSSTSTTYNEQFF. CDR3 DNA sequence: TGTGCCAGCAGTTCCACTAGCACCACCTACAATGAGCAGTTCTTC.

This clonotype was counted many times. CDR3 nucleotide sequence: TGTGCCAGCAGGTCAGGTGTTAGCTCCTACAATGAGCAGTTCTTC. Translation: CASRSGVSSYNEQFF. The J gene is TRBJ2-1, the V gene TRBV7-2, with D unresolved. Trimming took off 6 bases at V and 0 bases at J, with 12 bases between the two ends. This CDR3 has 15 amino acids. Germline V lookup: CDR1 SGHTA, CDR2 FQGNSA. Drawing the rest from reference TRBV7-2 and TRBJ2-1, the complete variable domain is GAGVSQSPSNKVTEKGKDVELRCDPISGHTALYWYRQSLGQGLEFLIYFQGNSAPDKSGLPSDRFSAERTGGSVSTLTIQRTQQEDSAVYLCASRSGVSSYNEQFFGPGTRLTVL.

The gene calls are TRBV7-2 and TRBJ1-1, with 8 bases that match TRBD1. The CDR3 is made up of 13 amino acids. V shed 6 bases, J shed 8 bases, and the junction held 8 bases outside the gene matches. The V gene's germline CDR1 is SGHTA and CDR2 FQGNSA. DNA for the CDR3: TGTGCCAGCAGGCAGACAGGGGCCGGGGAAGCTTTCTTT. This codes for CASRQTGAGEAFF.

This clonotype was observed a few times. The rearrangement joins TRBV27 to TRBJ2-5, with D possibly called TRBD1 or TRBD2 (5 bases each). The J call may be wrong; the DNA end is better matched by TRBJ2-7. The length of the CDR3 is 13 residues. Germline loops: CDR1 MNHEY, CDR2 SMNVEV (reference sequence). The CDR3 DNA sequence: TGTGCCAGCAGACTAGTGGGGGACTACGAGCAGTACTTC. Protein: CASRLVGDYEQYF.

The chain recombines TRBV29-1 with TRBJ2-5; TRBD2 agrees at 7 bases. The junction had 10 bases not matched to a gene; V was cut back by 4 bases and J by 11 bases. The CDR3 spans 12 residues. From germline, CDR1 is SQVTM and CDR2 ANQGSEA. CDR3 in DNA: TGCAGCGTTGCGGCCTCCGCGGGGGAGCAGTACTTC. It codes for CSVAASAGEQYF.

The V gene is TRBV28, the J gene TRBJ2-1; D gene ambiguous. Per germline, CDR1 MDHEN and CDR2 SYDVKM. Trimming cost V 5 bases and J 6 bases, with 2 bases left between them. The length of the CDR3 is 10 residues. In DNA, the CDR3 is TGTGCCAGCAGTGTCAATGAGCAGTTCTTC. This codes for CASSVNEQFF.

J is TRBJ2-3 and V is TRBV20-1, with no clear D. Germline CDR1 is DFQATT and CDR2 is SNEGSKA (reference sequence). The germline V and J ends were trimmed by 5 bases and 2 bases, with 5 bases remaining between them. There are 11 residues in the CDR3. CDR3 loop: CSALFTDTQYF. The CDR3 DNA sequence: TGCAGTGCTTTATTCACAGATACGCAGTATTTT.

There are a few counts of this clonotype. The chain uses TRBV28 and TRBJ2-5; D unresolved. Trimming cost V 5 bases and J 4 bases, with 8 bases left between them. Germline values: CDR1 MDHEN, CDR2 SYDVKM. The CDR3 is 12 residues long. The CDR3 DNA reads as TGTGCCAGCAGTCCTACTTCAGAGACCCAGTACTTC. Translation: CASSPTSETQYF.

In this sample, this clonotype turned up a few times. The junction does not match germline at one end; this may be a read error. The chain couples TRBV29-1 to TRBJ2-6; no clear D gene. The CDR3 is 13 residues long. Germline CDR1 is SQVTM and CDR2 is ANQGSEA. CDR3 sequence (DNA): TGCAGCGTCGAAGCTGGAGGGGCCAACGTCCTGACTTTC. Translating gives CSVEAGGANVLTF.

The gene calls are TRBV6-2 or TRBV6-3 and TRBJ2-1; 7 bases match TRBD1. J gave up 1 base and V 5 bases, and 14 bases lay outside the gene matches. The CDR3 is 18 amino acids. The germline gives CDR1 MNHEY, CDR2 SVGEGT. The CDR3 nucleotides read TGTGCCAGCAGTCCACGATATTGGGACAGCGGATCCTACAATGAGCAGTTCTTC. This translates into CASSPRYWDSGSYNEQFF.

The rearrangement uses TRBV6-2 or TRBV6-3 and TRBJ2-2; 7 bases map to TRBD2. CDR3 length: 13 amino acids. Losses at the gene ends were 6 bases for V and 7 bases for J; bases not matched to a gene: 5. In germline, CDR1 is MNHEY, CDR2 SVGEGT. In DNA, the CDR3 is TGTGCCAGCAGCGGGAGGAGGGGCGGGGAGCTGTTTTTT. It translates to CASSGRRGGELFF.

There are a few counts of this clonotype. V and J are TRBV28 and TRBJ2-7; TRBD2 matches 10 bases. The ends lost 7 bases at V and 6 bases at J; junction bases unmatched: 30. Germline loops: CDR1 MDHEN, CDR2 SYDVKM. The length of the CDR3 is 21 residues. CDR3 sequence (DNA): TGTGCCAGCACCGGGTGGCAGGGAGGGACTAGCGCGAGGACCCATAACTCCGAGCAGTACTTC. Translation: CASTGWQGGTSARTHNSEQYF.

V usage is TRBV5-1 and J usage is TRBJ2-1; no firm D call. The V end lost 0 bases, the J end lost 9 bases, and 10 bases lay between the germline ends. CDR1 SGHRS and CDR2 YFSETQ come from the germline V gene. The CDR3 loop spans 13 amino acids. This CDR3 reads CASSLVGSSEQFF. The CDR3 bases are TGCGCCAGCAGCTTGGTCGGCTCGAGTGAGCAGTTCTTC.